This TCR beta chain was obtained from a study of technical replicates of blood from a few donors. V shed 5 bases and J shed 2 bases, with 12 bases lying between them. This CDR3 is 14 amino acids long. Germline V CDR1 and CDR2: SGHAT, FQNNGV. Repertoires were generated with immunoSEQ multiplex PCR, while TCRdb's copy carries only in-frame clones and drops some. The sample has around 80,000 clones, around 89% seen once. The sequence came from a human donor in good health. The sequenced sample was T cells isolated from PBMCs. This sequence joins TRBV11-2 and TRBJ1-1; perhaps TRBD1 as D (6 bases). Here the CDR3 reads CASSLDSTNTEAFF. The DNA for the CDR3 is TGTGCCAGCAGCCTGGACAGTACAAACACTGAAGCTTTCTTT.